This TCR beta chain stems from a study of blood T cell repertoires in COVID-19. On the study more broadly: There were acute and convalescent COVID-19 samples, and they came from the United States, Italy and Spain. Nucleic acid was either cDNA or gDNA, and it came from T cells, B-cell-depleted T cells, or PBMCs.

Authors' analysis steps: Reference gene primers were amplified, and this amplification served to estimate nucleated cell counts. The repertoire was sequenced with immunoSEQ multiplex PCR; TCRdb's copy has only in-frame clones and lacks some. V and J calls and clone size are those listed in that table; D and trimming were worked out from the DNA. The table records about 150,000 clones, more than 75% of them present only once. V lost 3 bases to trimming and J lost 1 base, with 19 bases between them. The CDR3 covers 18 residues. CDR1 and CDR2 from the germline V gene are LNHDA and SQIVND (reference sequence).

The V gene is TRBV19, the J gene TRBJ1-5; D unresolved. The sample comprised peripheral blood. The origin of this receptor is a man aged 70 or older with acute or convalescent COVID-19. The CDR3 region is CASSMRKKDLWSNQPQHF. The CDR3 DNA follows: TGTGCCAGTAGTATGAGGAAGAAGGATTTATGGAGCAATCAGCCCCAGCATTTT.